The 25 T cell receptor beta chains reported below all come from one sample, sequenced in a study of cytomegalovirus exposure and HLA in healthy donors. The PCR had 60 Vbeta and 13 Jbeta primers. Produced via immunoSEQ multiplex PCR; TCRdb's table is partial and in-frame only. The sample consists of about 200,000 clones, approximately 80% of them appearing once. The material sequenced was PBMCs. The receptors derive from a woman aged 30 to 39 in good health and CMV-seronegative.

The V call is TRBV7-9, the J call TRBJ1-2; perhaps TRBD1 as D (5 bases). The CDR3 covers 12 residues. In germline, CDR1 is SEHNR, CDR2 FQNEAQ (reference sequence). The V gene lost 11 bases and the J gene lost 0 bases, with 10 bases spanning the gap. Here the CDR3 reads CAGALANYGYTF. Here the CDR3 DNA reads TGTGCCGGGGCCCTAGCTAACTATGGCTACACCTTC.

This chain links TRBV4-1 with TRBJ2-1; TRBD1 might be the D (5 bases). Per the germline V gene, CDR1 is MGHRA and CDR2 is YSYEKL. This CDR3 has 16 residues. V dropped 3 bases and J dropped 0 bases, with 12 bases sitting between them. CDR3: CASSHAGSSSYNEQFF. DNA for the CDR3: TGCGCCAGCAGCCATGCAGGGTCGAGCTCCTACAATGAGCAGTTCTTC.

The rearrangement joins TRBV4-1 to TRBJ2-1; D call uncertain. This CDR3 region has 12 residues. Germline CDR1 is MGHRA and CDR2 is YSYEKL. The V and J ends lost 4 bases and 10 bases respectively, with 11 bases between them. In DNA form, the CDR3 reads TGCGCCAGCAGCCTAGTCAACAGAGAGCAGTTCTTC. Residues: CASSLVNREQFF.

This chain links TRBV7-9 with TRBJ2-2, with a possible D match to TRBD1 (6 bases). The CDR3 runs to 15 residues. Trimming removed 6 bases at V and 6 bases at J, with 17 bases between. Germline assignment: CDR1 SEHNR and CDR2 FQNEAQ (reference sequence). The CDR3 loop is CASRPTGYWAGELFF. DNA of the CDR3: TGTGCCAGCAGGCCCACAGGGTATTGGGCCGGGGAGCTGTTTTTT.

The V and J genes are TRBV15 and TRBJ1-3; D may be TRBD1 (5 bases). This CDR3 has 15 amino acids. Germline V gene lookup returns CDR1 LNHNV and CDR2 YYDKDF (reference sequence). The ends were cut back, 0 bases at V and 4 bases at J, with 10 bases in the middle. The CDR3 nucleotides read TGTGCCACCAGCAGAGATCATAACAGGGGAAACACCATATATTTT. Translation gives CATSRDHNRGNTIYF. Filled out from reference TRBV15 and TRBJ1-3, the complete variable domain reads DAMVIQNPRYQVTQFGKPVTLSCSQTLNHNVMYWYQQKSSQAPKLLFHYYDKDFNNEADTPDNFQSRRPNTSFCFLDIRSPGLGDTAMYLCATSRDHNRGNTIYFGEGSWLTVV.

The chain combines TRBV6-5 with TRBJ2-7, with TRBD2 matching over 9 bases. There are 15 residues in the CDR3. V lost 6 bases to trimming and J lost 6 bases; unmatched junction nucleotides: 12. Looked up from germline, CDR1 is MNHEY and CDR2 is SVGAGI. The CDR3 nucleotides read TGTGCCAGCAGAACGCAGGGGCTAGCGGGGCGCGAGCAGTACTTC. Its translation: CASRTQGLAGREQYF.

The chain is built from TRBV6-5 and TRBJ2-5; D may be TRBD2 (5 bases). The CDR3 is made up of 14 amino acids. Looked up from germline, CDR1 is MNHEY and CDR2 is SVGAGI. V was trimmed by 2 bases and J by 2 bases, leaving 9 bases between them. In DNA form, the CDR3 reads TGTGCCAGCAGTTACCACGGCGGGCAAGAGACCCAGTACTTC. It yields the protein CASSYHGGQETQYF.

This chain uses TRBV19 with TRBJ1-2; 8 nucleotides agree with TRBD1. The V and J ends lost 8 bases and 7 bases, in that order; junction bases with no gene match: 18. This CDR3 contains 16 residues. Germline loops: CDR1 LNHDA, CDR2 SQIVND (reference sequence). CDR3 sequence: CASRSGAGQGACGYTF. The CDR3 DNA reads TGTGCCAGTCGATCAGGGGCGGGGCAGGGGGCTTGTGGCTACACCTTC.

V gene TRBV2 combines with J gene TRBJ1-6; tentative D call: TRBD1 (5 bases). V dropped 1 base and J dropped 10 bases, with 8 bases sitting between them. The CDR3 totals 13 residues. The germline CDR1 and CDR2 sequences are SNHLY and FYNNEI. The CDR3 sequence: CASSEEEGSPLHF. CDR3 DNA: TGTGCCAGCAGTGAAGAGGAGGGGTCACCCCTCCACTTT.

The chain uses TRBV9 and TRBJ2-7, with 10 bases identical to TRBD1. This CDR3 contains 17 residues. Trimming at V came to 4 bases and at J to 6 bases, leaving 16 bases not matched to a gene. CDR1 is SGDLS and CDR2 is YYNGEE in the germline V gene. The CDR3 loop reads CASSPGPDRGPDIEQYF. CDR3 sequence (DNA): TGTGCCAGCAGCCCCGGCCCCGACAGGGGGCCCGATATCGAGCAGTACTTC.

The CDR3 reads CASSLVAQPQHF. The CDR3 nucleotides read TGTGCCAGCAGTTTAGTAGCTCAGCCCCAGCATTTT. The chain links TRBV28 to TRBJ1-5, with D uncertain. The CDR3 runs 12 residues. The ends were cut back, 2 bases at V and 6 bases at J, with 5 bases in the middle. CDR1 is MDHEN and CDR2 is SYDVKM in the germline V gene.

The chain links TRBV7-8 to TRBJ1-2; 8 bases are shared with TRBD1. The ends lost 3 bases at V and 8 bases at J; junction bases unmatched: 17. CDR1 and CDR2 (germline): SGHVS, FQNEAQ. CDR3 length: 17 amino acids. The CDR3 DNA reads as TGTGCCAGCAGCTTGTATTCTCAGGCAGGGGGCTTCAAAGGCTACACCTTC. It translates to CASSLYSQAGGFKGYTF. The entire variable domain, with the rest obtained from reference TRBV7-8 and TRBJ1-2, is as follows: GAGVSQSPRYKVAKRGQDVALRCDPISGHVSLFWYQQALGQGPEFLTYFQNEAQLDKSGLPSDRFFAERPEGSVSTLKIQRTQQEDSAVYLCASSLYSQAGGFKGYTFGSGTRLTVV.

The chain recombines TRBV14 with TRBJ2-1, with 11 bases identical to TRBD1. J gave up 3 bases and V 0 bases, and 4 bases lay outside the gene matches. This CDR3 contains 17 residues. Germline V gene sequence: CDR1 SGHDN, CDR2 FVKESK. CDR3 sequence: CASSQDLGTGGYNEQFF. CDR3 sequence (DNA): TGTGCCAGCAGCCAAGATCTTGGGACAGGGGGCTACAATGAGCAGTTCTTC.

This chain connects TRBV19 to TRBJ1-2, with 8 bases lining up with TRBD1. V dropped 7 bases and J dropped 4; count of bases not matched to a gene: 11. This CDR3 is 15 amino acids long. CDR1 and CDR2 (germline): LNHDA, SQIVND (reference sequence). CDR3: CASTNDRGARYGYTF. The CDR3 DNA follows: TGTGCCAGTACTAATGACAGGGGCGCACGCTATGGCTACACCTTC. The full variable domain, in which reference TRBV19 and TRBJ1-2 provide the parts outside the CDR3, is DGGITQSPKYLFRKEGQNVTLSCEQNLNHDAMYWYRQDPGQGLRLIYYSQIVNDFQKGDIAEGYSVSREKKESFPLTVTSAQKNPTAFYLCASTNDRGARYGYTFGSGTRLTVV.

The chain joins TRBV6-5 to TRBJ1-2, with unresolved D. The CDR3 extends over 10 amino acids. The germline gives CDR1 MNHEY, CDR2 SVGAGI. Trimming removed 9 bases at V and 5 bases at J, with 7 bases between. CDR3 residues: CASLEYGYTF. The DNA of the CDR3 is TGTGCCAGTCTAGAGTATGGCTACACCTTC.

V gene TRBV9 combines with J gene TRBJ2-1, with 10 bases lining up with TRBD2. Germline V CDR1 and CDR2: SGDLS, YYNGEE. The CDR3 is 19 amino acids. With V trimmed by 3 bases and J by 2 bases, 14 bases remained unmatched. The CDR3 here is CASSARLAGITNPYNEQFF. Here the CDR3 DNA reads TGTGCCAGCAGCGCGAGACTAGCGGGCATCACGAACCCCTACAATGAGCAGTTCTTC.

The gene calls are TRBV14 and TRBJ2-3; the D gene is possibly TRBD2 (7 bases). Germline V gene data show CDR1 as SGHDN and CDR2 as FVKESK. V gave up 0 bases and J gave up 2 bases, with 18 bases separating them. The CDR3 length is 18 residues. CDR3 amino acids: CASSQDSLAGAPTDTQYF. CDR3 DNA sequence: TGTGCCAGCAGCCAAGATTCTTTGGCGGGGGCCCCCACAGATACGCAGTATTTT.

The chain carries TRBV6-5 and TRBJ2-7; D may be TRBD2 (6 bases). CDR1 MNHEY and CDR2 SVGAGI come from the germline V gene. The CDR3 loop spans 16 amino acids. V dropped 2 bases and J dropped 3 bases, with 17 bases sitting between them. The CDR3 region has the DNA TGTGCCAGCAGTTACGGTGTGGCGGGGTTAAACTACGAGCAGTACTTC. This gives the protein CASSYGVAGLNYEQYF.

For this clone: A read error may produce the germline difference seen at one junction end. This chain joins TRBV7-9 and TRBJ1-5; D unresolved. The CDR3 spans 12 residues. CDR1 is SEHNR, CDR2 FQNEAQ, per germline (reference sequence). CDR3 residues: CSSSLPNQPQHF. CDR3 DNA: TGTTCCAGCAGCTTACCTAATCAGCCCCAGCATTTT.

The rearrangement links TRBV14 to TRBJ2-2; D not certain. The germline V gene encodes CDR1 SGHDN and CDR2 FVKESK. The CDR3 consists of 11 residues. V shed 2 bases and J shed 8 bases, with 3 bases lying between them. Here the CDR3 reads CASSQLGELFF. The CDR3 bases are TGTGCCAGCAGCCAACTAGGGGAGCTGTTTTTT.

The count of this clone is one. V is TRBV30 and J is TRBJ2-5; 10 bases agree with TRBD1. V lost 4 bases, J lost 5 bases, and 16 bases stayed unmatched. Germline CDR1 and CDR2: GTSNPN and SVGIG (reference sequence). The CDR3 is made up of 17 amino acids. The CDR3 coding sequence is TGTGCCTGGAATTCCGGGACAGGGGTTTTATCGGGGGAGACCCAGTACTTC. This encodes CAWNSGTGVLSGETQYF.

This clone was counted only a few times. V usage is TRBV7-2 and J usage is TRBJ2-5, with D possibly matching TRBD2 (5 bases). Per the germline V gene, CDR1 is SGHTA and CDR2 is FQGNSA. With 5 bases removed from V and 5 bases from J, the gap between germline ends came to 21 bases. The CDR3 is 16 residues long. CDR3: CASSPQPPGAGETQYF. CDR3 nucleotide sequence: TGTGCCAGCAGCCCCCAACCCCCTGGCGCGGGTGAGACCCAGTACTTC.

This clone was detected once. In DNA form, the CDR3 reads TGTGCCAGCAGCCCGAAAGCGACTAGCGGGCACGAGCAGTACTTC. Its protein is CASSPKATSGHEQYF. V is TRBV7-9 and J is TRBJ2-7; 10 bases are shared with TRBD2. The CDR3 is 15 amino acids. Looked up from germline, CDR1 is SEHNR and CDR2 is FQNEAQ (reference sequence). After removal of 5 bases from V and 5 bases from J, the junction contained 9 bases not matched to a gene.

V usage is TRBV28 and J usage is TRBJ2-5; perhaps TRBD1 as D (5 bases). The CDR3 covers 14 residues. Germline lookup yields CDR1 MDHEN and CDR2 SYDVKM. With 5 bases removed from V and 4 bases from J, the gap between germline ends came to 14 bases. Here the CDR3 reads CASSPQGRGETQYF. The CDR3, as DNA: TGTGCCAGCAGTCCTCAGGGTAGGGGAGAGACCCAGTACTTC.

V gene TRBV15 combines with J gene TRBJ2-1; 12 bases agree with TRBD2. Unmatched junction bases numbered 13, after V lost 5 bases and J lost 8 bases. The CDR3 contains 17 residues. CDR1 and CDR2 from the germline V gene are LNHNV and YYDKDF (reference sequence). CDR3 amino acids: CATSLRLAGVELDEQFF. As DNA, the CDR3 is TGTGCCACCAGCCTTCGACTAGCGGGAGTTGAATTGGATGAGCAGTTCTTC.